The rows below give T cell receptor beta chains drawn from one sample of a study of T-cell reconstitution after alpha-beta-depleted transplantation in children. A single record per CDR3 protein comes from TCRdb applying MiXCR to the PCR reads. The sample shows some 240,000 distinct CDR3 sequences, around 8.9% of them seen only once. The specimen was PBMCs from the stem cell graft donor, collected from the stem cell graft. The receptors originated from a human donor who donated a stem cell graft to a child with SCID. Each CDR3 is given with its conserved first and last residue. A D gene is named only where the DNA matches it firmly. Only part of the rows carry a size: once, few, many, or a class if the clone is expanded.

TRBJ1-1 | many | TRBV5-1 | TRBD1 | CASSLNPRDRGTEAFF | TGCGCCAGCAGCTTGAATCCACGGGACAGGGGCACTGAAGCTTTCTTT
TRBJ2-5 | many | TRBV3-1 | . | CASSQGTAYSGETQYF | TGTGCCAGCAGCCAAGGGACAGCTTACTCTGGGGAGACCCAGTACTTC
TRBJ2-3 | few | TRBV19 | TRBD1 | CASSNRGPDTQYF | TGTGCCAGTAGTAATAGGGGGCCGGATACGCAGTATTTT
TRBJ2-3 | . | TRBV6-1 | TRBD1 | CASNTGGAKDTQYF | TGTGCCAGCAATACAGGGGGCGCGAAAGATACGCAGTATTTT
TRBJ1-5 | few | TRBV12-3/TRBV12-4 | . | CASSSRAISNQPQHF | TGTGCCAGCAGTTCACGGGCCATTAGCAATCAGCCCCAGCATTTT
TRBJ1-6 | many | TRBV6-5 | . | CASSYARSGSYNSPLHF | TGTGCCAGCAGTTACGCCCGGTCGGGCTCCTATAATTCACCCCTCCACTTT
TRBJ2-2 | many | TRBV12-3/TRBV12-4 | . | CASSRVPGELFF | TGTGCCAGCAGTAGGGTCCCCGGGGAGCTGTTTTTT
TRBJ2-3 | few | TRBV7-8 | . | CASSLWDFTDTQYF | TGTGCCAGCAGCTTGTGGGACTTCACAGATACGCAGTATTTT
TRBJ1-1 | few | TRBV6-1 | . | CASTGLPGGTEAFF | TGTGCCAGTACGGGGCTTCCTGGGGGGACTGAAGCTTTCTTT
TRBJ2-3 | many | TRBV24-1 | TRBD1 | CATSDPGTDSTDTQYF | TGTGCCACCAGTGACCCGGGGACAGACTCCACAGATACGCAGTATTTT
TRBJ2-7 | many | TRBV3-1 | . | CASSQGGGPLYEQYF | TGTGCCAGCAGCCAAGGTGGGGGGCCCCTCTACGAGCAGTACTTC